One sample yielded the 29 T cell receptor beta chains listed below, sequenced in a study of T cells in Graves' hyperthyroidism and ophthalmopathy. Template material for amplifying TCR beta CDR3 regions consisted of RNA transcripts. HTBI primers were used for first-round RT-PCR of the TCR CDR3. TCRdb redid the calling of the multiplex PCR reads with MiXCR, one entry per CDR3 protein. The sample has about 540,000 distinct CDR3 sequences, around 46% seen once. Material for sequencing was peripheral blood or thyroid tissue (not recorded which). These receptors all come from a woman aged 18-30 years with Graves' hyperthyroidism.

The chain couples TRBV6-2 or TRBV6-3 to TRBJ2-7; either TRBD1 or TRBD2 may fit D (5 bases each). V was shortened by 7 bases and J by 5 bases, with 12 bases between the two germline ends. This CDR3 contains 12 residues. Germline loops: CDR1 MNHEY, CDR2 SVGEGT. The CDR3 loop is CASMGDANEQYF. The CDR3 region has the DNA TGTGCCAGCATGGGGGACGCTAACGAGCAGTACTTC.

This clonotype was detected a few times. The CDR3 region has the DNA TGCGCCAGCAGCTCGCCAGGACAGGGGACTCAATCTAGCAATCAGCCCCAGCATTTT. This codes for CASSSPGQGTQSSNQPQHF. The chain carries TRBV5-1 and TRBJ1-5; 9 bases are shared with TRBD1. CDR3 length: 19 amino acids. From germline, CDR1 is SGHRS and CDR2 YFSETQ. With 3 bases clipped from V and 0 bases from J, the junction kept 13 bases outside the gene matches.

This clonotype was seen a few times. The CDR3: CSAEGGLAGVYEQYF. The CDR3 nucleotides are TGCAGCGCAGAGGGAGGGCTAGCGGGAGTCTACGAGCAGTACTTC. This chain links TRBV29-1 with TRBJ2-7, with 10 nucleotides matching TRBD2. V lost 7 bases and J lost 3; bases outside the gene matches: 12. The CDR3 spans 15 residues. Per germline, CDR1 SQVTM and CDR2 ANQGSEA.

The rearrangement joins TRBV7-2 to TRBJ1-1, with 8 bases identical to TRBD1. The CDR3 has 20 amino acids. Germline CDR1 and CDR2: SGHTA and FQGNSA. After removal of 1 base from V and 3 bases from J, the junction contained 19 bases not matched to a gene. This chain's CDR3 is CASSLGIGYGQGKGDTEAFF. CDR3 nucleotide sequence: TGTGCCAGCAGCTTAGGTATCGGCTACGGACAGGGTAAAGGGGACACTGAAGCTTTCTTT.

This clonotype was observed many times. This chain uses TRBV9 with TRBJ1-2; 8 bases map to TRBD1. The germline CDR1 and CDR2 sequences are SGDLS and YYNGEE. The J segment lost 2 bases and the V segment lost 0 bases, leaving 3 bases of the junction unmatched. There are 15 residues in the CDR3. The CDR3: CASSVEGQENYGYTF. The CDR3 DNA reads TGTGCCAGCAGCGTAGAGGGACAGGAGAACTATGGCTACACCTTC. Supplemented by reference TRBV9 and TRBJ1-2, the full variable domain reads DSGVTQTPKHLITATGQRVTLRCSPRSGDLSVYWYQQSLDQGLQFLIQYYNGEERAKGNILERFSAQQFPDLHSELNLSSLELGDSALYFCASSVEGQENYGYTFGSGTRLTVV.

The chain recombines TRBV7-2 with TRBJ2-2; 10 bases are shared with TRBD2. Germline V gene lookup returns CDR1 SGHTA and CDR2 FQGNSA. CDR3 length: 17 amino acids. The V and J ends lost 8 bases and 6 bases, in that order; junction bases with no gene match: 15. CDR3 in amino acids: CASPKSAGLAMAGELFF. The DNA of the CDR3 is TGTGCCAGCCCAAAATCCGCGGGACTAGCGATGGCCGGGGAGCTGTTTTTT.

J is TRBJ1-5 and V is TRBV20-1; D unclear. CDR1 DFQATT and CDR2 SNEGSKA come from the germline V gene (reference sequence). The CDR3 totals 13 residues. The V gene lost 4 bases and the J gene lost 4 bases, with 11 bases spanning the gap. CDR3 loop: CSATTHWNQPQHF. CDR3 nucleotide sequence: TGCAGTGCTACCACACACTGGAATCAGCCCCAGCATTTT.

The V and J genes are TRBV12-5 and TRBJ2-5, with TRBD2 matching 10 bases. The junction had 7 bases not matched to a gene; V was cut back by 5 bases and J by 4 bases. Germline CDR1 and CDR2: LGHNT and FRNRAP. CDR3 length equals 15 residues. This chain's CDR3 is CASGDDLAGVETQYF. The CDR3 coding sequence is TGTGCTAGTGGTGACGATCTAGCGGGAGTAGAGACCCAGTACTTC.

The CDR3 nucleotides read TGTGCCAGTAATGCAGGGGGACAAGAGACCCAGTACTTC. Translation gives CASNAGGQETQYF. This chain uses TRBV19 with TRBJ2-5, with TRBD1 matching 7 bases. The CDR3 sequence is 13 residues long. From germline, CDR1 is LNHDA and CDR2 SQIVND (reference sequence). Unmatched junction bases numbered 4, after V lost 7 bases and J lost 2 bases.

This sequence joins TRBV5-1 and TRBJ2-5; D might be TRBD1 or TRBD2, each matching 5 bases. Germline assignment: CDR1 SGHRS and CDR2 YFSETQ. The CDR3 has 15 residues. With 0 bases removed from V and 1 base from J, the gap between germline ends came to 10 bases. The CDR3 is CASSLAPGAQETQYF. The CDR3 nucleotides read TGCGCCAGCAGCTTGGCCCCCGGGGCCCAAGAGACCCAGTACTTC.

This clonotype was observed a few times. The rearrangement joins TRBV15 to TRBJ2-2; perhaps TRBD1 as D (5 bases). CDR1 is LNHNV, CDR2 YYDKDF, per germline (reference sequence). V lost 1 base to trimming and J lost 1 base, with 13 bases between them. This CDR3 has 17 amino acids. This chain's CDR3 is CATSRATPDRNTGELFF. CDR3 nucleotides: TGTGCCACCAGCAGAGCTACACCAGACAGGAACACCGGGGAGCTGTTTTTT.

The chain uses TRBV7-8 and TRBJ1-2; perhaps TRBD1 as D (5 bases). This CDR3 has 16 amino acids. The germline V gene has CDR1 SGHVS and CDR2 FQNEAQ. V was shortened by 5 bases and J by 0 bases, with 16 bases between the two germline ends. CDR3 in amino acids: CASSLTITGANYGYTF. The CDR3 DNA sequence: TGTGCCAGCAGCCTCACCATAACGGGGGCTAACTATGGCTACACCTTC.

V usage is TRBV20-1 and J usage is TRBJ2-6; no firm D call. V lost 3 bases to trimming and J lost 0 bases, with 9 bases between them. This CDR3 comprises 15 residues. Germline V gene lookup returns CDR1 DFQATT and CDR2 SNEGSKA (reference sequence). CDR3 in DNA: TGCAGTGCTAGGGGAACCAGCTCTGGGGCCAACGTCCTGACTTTC. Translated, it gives CSARGTSSGANVLTF.

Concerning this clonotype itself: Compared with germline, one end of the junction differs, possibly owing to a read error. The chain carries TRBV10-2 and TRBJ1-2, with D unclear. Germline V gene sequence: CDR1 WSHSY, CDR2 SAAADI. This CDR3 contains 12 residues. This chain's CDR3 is CASRAALYGHTF. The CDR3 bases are TGCGCCAGCAGAGCTGCGCTCTATGGCCACACCTTC.

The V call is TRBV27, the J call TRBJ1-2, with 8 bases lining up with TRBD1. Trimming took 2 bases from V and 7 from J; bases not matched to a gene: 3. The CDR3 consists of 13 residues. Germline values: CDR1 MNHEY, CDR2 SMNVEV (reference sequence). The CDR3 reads CASSLSTGGGYTF. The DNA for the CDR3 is TGTGCCAGCAGTTTAAGTACAGGGGGTGGCTACACCTTC.

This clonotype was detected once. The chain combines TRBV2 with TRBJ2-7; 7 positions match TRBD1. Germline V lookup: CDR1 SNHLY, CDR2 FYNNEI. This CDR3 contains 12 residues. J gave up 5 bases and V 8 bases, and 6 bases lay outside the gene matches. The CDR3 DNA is TGTGCCAGCGGTAGGGACAGCCACGAGCAGTACTTC. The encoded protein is CASGRDSHEQYF.

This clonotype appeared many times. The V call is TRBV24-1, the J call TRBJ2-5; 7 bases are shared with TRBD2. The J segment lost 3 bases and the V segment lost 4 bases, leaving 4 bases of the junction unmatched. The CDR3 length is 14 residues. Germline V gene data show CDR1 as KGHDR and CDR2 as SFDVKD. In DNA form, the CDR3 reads TGTGCCACCAGTGACACCGGACTAGAAGAGACCCAGTACTTC. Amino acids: CATSDTGLEETQYF.

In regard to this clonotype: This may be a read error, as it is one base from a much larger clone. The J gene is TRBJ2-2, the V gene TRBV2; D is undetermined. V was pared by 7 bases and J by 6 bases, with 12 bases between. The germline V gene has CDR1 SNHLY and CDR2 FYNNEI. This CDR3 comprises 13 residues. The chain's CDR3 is CASKGSRSGELFF. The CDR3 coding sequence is TGTGCCAGCAAAGGGTCAAGGTCCGGGGAGCTGTTTTTT.

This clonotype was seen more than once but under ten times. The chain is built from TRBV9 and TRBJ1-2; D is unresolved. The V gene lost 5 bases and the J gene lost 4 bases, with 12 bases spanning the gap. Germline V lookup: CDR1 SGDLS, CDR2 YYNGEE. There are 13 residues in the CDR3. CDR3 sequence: CASSYSTSYGYTF. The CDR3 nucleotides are TGTGCCAGCAGTTACTCGACAAGCTATGGCTACACCTTC.

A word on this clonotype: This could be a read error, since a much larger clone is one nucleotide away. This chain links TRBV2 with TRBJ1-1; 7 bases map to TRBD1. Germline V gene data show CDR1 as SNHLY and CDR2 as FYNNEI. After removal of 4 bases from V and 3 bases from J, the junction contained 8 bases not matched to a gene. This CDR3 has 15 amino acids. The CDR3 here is CASSGGTVMDTEAFF. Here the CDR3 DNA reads TGTGCCAGCAGTGGGGGGACAGTCATGGACACTGAAGCTTTCTTT. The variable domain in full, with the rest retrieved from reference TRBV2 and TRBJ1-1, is EPEVTQTPSHQVTQMGQEVILRCVPISNHLYFYWYRQILGQKVEFLVSFYNNEISEKSEIFDDQFSVERPDGSNFTLKIRSTKLEDSAMYFCASSGGTVMDTEAFFGQGTRLTVV.

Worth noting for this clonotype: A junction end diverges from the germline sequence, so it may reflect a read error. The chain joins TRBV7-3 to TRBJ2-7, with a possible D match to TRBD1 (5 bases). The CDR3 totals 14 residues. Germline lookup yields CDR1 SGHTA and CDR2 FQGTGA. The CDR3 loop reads CASSTRQPDRQQHF. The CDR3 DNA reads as TGTGCCAGCAGCACACGACAGCCCGACCGTCAGCAGCACTTC.

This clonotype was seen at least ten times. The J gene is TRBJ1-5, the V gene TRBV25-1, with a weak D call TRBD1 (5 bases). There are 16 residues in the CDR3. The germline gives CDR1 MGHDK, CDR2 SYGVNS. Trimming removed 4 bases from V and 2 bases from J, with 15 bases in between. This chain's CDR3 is CASSAGTVVGNQPQHF. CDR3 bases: TGTGCCAGCAGTGCCGGGACGGTTGTGGGCAATCAGCCCCAGCATTTT.

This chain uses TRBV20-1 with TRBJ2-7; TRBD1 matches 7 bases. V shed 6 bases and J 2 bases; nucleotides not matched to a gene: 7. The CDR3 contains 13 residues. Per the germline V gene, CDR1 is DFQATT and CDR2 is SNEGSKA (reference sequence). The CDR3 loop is CSARGSYTYEQYF. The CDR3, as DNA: TGCAGTGCCAGGGGGAGCTACACCTACGAGCAGTACTTC.

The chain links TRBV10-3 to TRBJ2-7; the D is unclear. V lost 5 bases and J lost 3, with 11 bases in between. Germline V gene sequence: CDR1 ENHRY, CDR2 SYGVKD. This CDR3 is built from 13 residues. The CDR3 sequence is CAISLTIVYEQYF. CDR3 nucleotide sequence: TGTGCCATCAGTTTGACCATCGTCTACGAGCAGTACTTC.

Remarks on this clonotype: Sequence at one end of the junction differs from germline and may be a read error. The CDR3, as DNA: TGTGCCAGCAGCTTCTACGGGACAGGGGTTGTCTTC. It yields the protein CASSFYGTGVVF. The rearrangement joins TRBV7-2 to TRBJ2-7; 10 bases fit TRBD1. This CDR3 is 12 amino acids long. Germline CDR1 and CDR2: SGHTA and FQGNSA.

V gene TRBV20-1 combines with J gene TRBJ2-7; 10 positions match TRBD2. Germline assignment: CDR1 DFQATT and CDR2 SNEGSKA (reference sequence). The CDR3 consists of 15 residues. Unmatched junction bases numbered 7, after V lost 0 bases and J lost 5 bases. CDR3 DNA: TGCAGTGCTAGAGAGGCTAGCGGGAGTGGCGACGAGCAGTACTTC. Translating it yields CSAREASGSGDEQYF.

CDR3 protein: CASRPYNSPLHF. CDR3 in DNA: TGTGCCAGCAGGCCCTATAATTCACCCCTCCACTTT. The genes are TRBV7-9 and TRBJ1-6, with D hard to call. Between the trimmed V and J ends, which lost 6 bases and 2 bases, there was a span of 2 bases. The CDR3 loop spans 12 amino acids. Germline assignment: CDR1 SEHNR and CDR2 FQNEAQ (reference sequence).

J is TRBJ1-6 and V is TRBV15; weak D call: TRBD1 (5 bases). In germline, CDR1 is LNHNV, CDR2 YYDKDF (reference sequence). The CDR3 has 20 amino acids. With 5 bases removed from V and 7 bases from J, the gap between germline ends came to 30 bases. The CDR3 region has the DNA TGTGCCACCAGCGGCGACACCCACCGTGGGAGGGGCAAGCGCAATTCACCCCTCCACTTT. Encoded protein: CATSGDTHRGRGKRNSPLHF.

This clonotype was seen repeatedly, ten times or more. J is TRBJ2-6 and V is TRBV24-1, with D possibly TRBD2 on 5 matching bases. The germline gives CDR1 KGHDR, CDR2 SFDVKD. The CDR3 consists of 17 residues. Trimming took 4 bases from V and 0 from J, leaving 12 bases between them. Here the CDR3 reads CATSDTGFHSGANVLTF. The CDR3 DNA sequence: TGTGCCACCAGTGACACGGGATTCCACTCTGGGGCCAACGTCCTGACTTTC.